This T cell receptor beta chain was captured by sequencing in a study of control samples from healthy donors and cancer patients. Profiled with immunoSEQ multiplex PCR; TCRdb holds only in-frame clones, not every one. The sample has 130,000 or so clones; about 90% are singletons. Germline V gene sequence: CDR1 MGHDK, CDR2 SYGVNS. With 2 bases removed from V and 4 bases from J, the gap between germline ends came to 15 bases. CDR3 length equals 15 residues. The sample comprised blood. The gene calls are TRBV25-1 and TRBJ2-7, with D perhaps given as TRBD1 or TRBD2 (6 bases each). This receptor was identified in a young man in good health. The CDR3 sequence is CASSEGVGGRYEQYF. The CDR3 region has the DNA TGTGCCAGCAGTGAAGGTGTAGGGGGGAGATACGAGCAGTACTTC.